These 18 T cell receptor beta chains originate from one sample sequenced in a study of cytotoxic CD8 clonotypes in ibrutinib-treated CLL. The method was immunoSEQ multiplex PCR; TCRdb's version includes in-frame clones alone and lacks a portion of them. The sample consists of fewer than 25,000 clones, around 75% of them appearing once. This sample comprised PBMCs, obtained after 24 months of ibrutinib treatment. These receptors were obtained from a human donor with chronic lymphocytic leukemia.

This clone has only a few counts. The chain employs TRBV10-1 and TRBJ1-5, with 8 bases identical to TRBD1. CDR1 and CDR2 (germline): WNHNN, SYGVQD (reference sequence). CDR3 length equals 17 residues. V dropped 3 bases and J dropped 6; count of bases not matched to a gene: 13. CDR3 region: CASSDTGRTGKGQPQHF. The CDR3, as DNA: TGCGCCAGCAGTGATACGGGGAGGACAGGGAAGGGTCAGCCCCAGCATTTT.

The chain combines TRBV5-1 with TRBJ2-4; TRBD2 matches 7 bases. Unmatched junction bases numbered 8, after V lost 7 bases and J lost 7 bases. Germline-derived CDR1 and CDR2 are SGHRS and YFSETQ. The length of the CDR3 is 13 residues. CDR3 loop: CASAFGGENIQYF. CDR3 in DNA: TGCGCCAGCGCCTTTGGGGGGGAGAACATTCAGTACTTC.

The genes are TRBV4-1 and TRBJ2-2; a weak D match, TRBD1 (5 bases). Trimming cost V 2 bases and J 5 bases, with 12 bases left between them. The length of the CDR3 is 15 residues. Germline lookup yields CDR1 MGHRA and CDR2 YSYEKL. The CDR3 loop is CASSQPRVGTGELFF. The CDR3 coding sequence is TGCGCCAGCAGCCAACCCAGGGTAGGAACCGGGGAGCTGTTTTTT.

This clone was counted ten times or more. The chain uses TRBV11-2 and TRBJ2-1; 9 nucleotides line up with TRBD2. V lost 0 bases, J lost 8 bases, and 8 bases stayed unmatched. Germline-derived CDR1 and CDR2 are SGHAT and FQNNGV. The CDR3 spans 16 residues. CDR3 bases: TGTGCCAGCAGCTTAGACGGAGGCGGGGGGGCGGATGAGCAGTTCTTC. It translates to CASSLDGGGGADEQFF.

This rearrangement joins TRBV7-9 to TRBJ1-5; D is ambiguous. This CDR3 region has 14 residues. Germline assignment: CDR1 SEHNR and CDR2 FQNEAQ (reference sequence). Trimming shortened V by 8 bases and J by 2 bases, and 13 bases separated the two germline ends. The CDR3 DNA is TGTGCCAGCGTTTCGGGTGGCCGCAATCAGCCCCAGCATTTT. Protein: CASVSGGRNQPQHF. The full variable domain, completed using reference TRBV7-9 and TRBJ1-5, is DTGVSQNPRHKITKRGQNVTFRCDPISEHNRLYWYRQTLGQGPEFLTYFQNEAQLEKSRLLSDRFSAERPKGSFSTLEIQRTEQGDSAMYLCASVSGGRNQPQHFGDGTRLSIL.

This clone was seen a few times. J is TRBJ1-1 and V is TRBV11-2; no clear D. The V gene's germline CDR1 is SGHAT and CDR2 FQNNGV. Trimming removed 0 bases at V and 3 bases at J, with 11 bases between. The CDR3 sequence is 15 residues long. The CDR3 here is CASSLEPGSDTEAFF. CDR3 nucleotides: TGTGCCAGCAGCTTAGAGCCCGGGTCTGACACTGAAGCTTTCTTT.

This chain connects TRBV5-6 to TRBJ1-4; D not resolved. The CDR3 runs 16 residues. In germline, CDR1 is SGHDT, CDR2 YYEEEE. Between the trimmed V and J ends, which lost 0 bases and 6 bases, there was a span of 15 bases. The CDR3 DNA sequence: TGTGCCAGCAGCTTGGTTGGTCCGGACGGATATGAAAAACTGTTTTTT. This translates into CASSLVGPDGYEKLFF.

The V and J genes are TRBV5-4 and TRBJ2-5; maybe TRBD1 (6 bases). Per germline, CDR1 SGHNT and CDR2 YYREEE (reference sequence). The V end was cut by 1 base, the J end by 2 bases, with 9 bases between. This CDR3 has 14 residues. CDR3 loop: CASSLWGPQETQYF. The DNA for the CDR3 is TGTGCCAGCAGCTTGTGGGGGCCTCAAGAGACCCAGTACTTC.

Worth noting for this clone: At one end, the junction sequence differs from germline, possibly due to a read error. The gene calls are TRBV7-9 and TRBJ2-5; possible D gene TRBD1, 5 bases. Germline V gene data show CDR1 as SEHNR and CDR2 as FQNEAQ (reference sequence). The CDR3 consists of 14 residues. CDR3 DNA sequence: TGTGCCGGCAGCTTAGGGGAAGTTCAAGAGACCCAGTACTTC. Protein sequence: CAGSLGEVQETQYF.

In its sample, this clone was seen once. The chain is built from TRBV5-1 and TRBJ1-1; maybe TRBD1 (6 bases). With 4 bases removed from V and 5 bases from J, the gap between germline ends came to 15 bases. This CDR3 contains 14 residues. CDR1 and CDR2 from the germline V gene are SGHRS and YFSETQ. CDR3 in amino acids: CASSLQGRRTEAFF. The CDR3 coding sequence is TGCGCCAGCAGCCTACAGGGCCGGAGGACTGAAGCTTTCTTT.

V gene TRBV5-4 combines with J gene TRBJ1-2; D is perhaps TRBD1 (5 bases). The germline gives CDR1 SGHNT, CDR2 YYREEE (reference sequence). Trimming shortened V by 5 bases and J by 4 bases, and 15 bases separated the two germline ends. The CDR3 has 14 residues. The CDR3 nucleotides are TGTGCCAGCAGATGGGCAGGGAGTCTCTATGGCTACACCTTC. Translated, it gives CASRWAGSLYGYTF.

The gene calls are TRBV2 and TRBJ2-2, with 7 nucleotides matching TRBD2. This CDR3 comprises 12 residues. The V and J ends lost 8 bases and 6 bases, in that order; junction bases with no gene match: 3. CDR1 is SNHLY, CDR2 FYNNEI, per germline. CDR3 nucleotides: TGTGCCAGCGATGGGGGGGCCGGGGAGCTGTTTTTT. Translating gives CASDGGAGELFF. Full variable domain (remainder filled in from reference TRBV2 and TRBJ2-2): EPEVTQTPSHQVTQMGQEVILRCVPISNHLYFYWYRQILGQKVEFLVSFYNNEISEKSEIFDDQFSVERPDGSNFTLKIRSTKLEDSAMYFCASDGGAGELFFGEGSRLTVL.

This chain joins TRBV2 and TRBJ1-1; D not certain. The CDR3 consists of 15 residues. CDR1 is SNHLY, CDR2 FYNNEI, per germline. With 0 bases removed from V and 6 bases from J, the gap between germline ends came to 14 bases. The CDR3 here is CASSEASQFEAEAFF. DNA for the CDR3: TGTGCCAGCAGTGAAGCGTCGCAGTTCGAGGCTGAAGCTTTCTTT.

The rearrangement links TRBV19 to TRBJ2-4; perhaps TRBD2 as D (6 bases). V shed 5 bases and J shed 0 bases, with 14 bases lying between them. CDR1 is LNHDA and CDR2 is SQIVND in the germline V gene (reference sequence). The CDR3 sequence is 16 residues long. CDR3 sequence: CASSPRGGLAKNIQYF. The CDR3 DNA follows: TGTGCCAGTAGTCCCAGAGGAGGGCTAGCCAAAAACATTCAGTACTTC.

The J gene is TRBJ1-1, the V gene TRBV9, with D maybe TRBD1 (5 bases). This CDR3 has 17 amino acids. Germline loops: CDR1 SGDLS, CDR2 YYNGEE. V was shortened by 3 bases and J by 1 base, with 19 bases between the two germline ends. The CDR3 nucleotides read TGTGCCAGCAGCGCAGGCGGGGGTCTTGGAAGGAACACTGAAGCTTTCTTT. As protein: CASSAGGGLGRNTEAFF.

The chain combines TRBV19 with TRBJ1-1; 8 nucleotides align to TRBD1. In germline, CDR1 is LNHDA, CDR2 SQIVND (reference sequence). The trim removed 7 bases at V and 1 base at J, leaving 8 bases unmatched. This CDR3 spans 15 amino acids. CDR3 residues: CASNPGTGPNTEAFF. For the CDR3, the DNA is TGTGCCAGTAACCCCGGGACAGGTCCGAACACTGAAGCTTTCTTT. Based on the CDR3 plus reference TRBV19 and TRBJ1-1, the full variable domain is DGGITQSPKYLFRKEGQNVTLSCEQNLNHDAMYWYRQDPGQGLRLIYYSQIVNDFQKGDIAEGYSVSREKKESFPLTVTSAQKNPTAFYLCASNPGTGPNTEAFFGQGTRLTVV.

The V call is TRBV6-1, the J call TRBJ1-6; no clear D. Trimming pared 3 bases from V and 7 bases from J, leaving 1 base between. Per germline, CDR1 MNHNS and CDR2 SASEGT. The CDR3 contains 11 residues. The CDR3 protein is CASSDNSPLHF. The CDR3 region has the DNA TGTGCCAGCAGTGACAATTCACCCCTCCACTTT.

This clone was counted ten times or more. The rearrangement joins TRBV19 to TRBJ1-5; a weak D match, TRBD1 (5 bases). The CDR3 totals 14 residues. The V and J ends lost 4 bases and 7 bases respectively, with 14 bases between them. The germline gives CDR1 LNHDA, CDR2 SQIVND (reference sequence). CDR3 coding DNA: TGTGCCAGTAGTACTCAGGGTGCCGGGCAGCCCCAGCATTTT. This encodes CASSTQGAGQPQHF.